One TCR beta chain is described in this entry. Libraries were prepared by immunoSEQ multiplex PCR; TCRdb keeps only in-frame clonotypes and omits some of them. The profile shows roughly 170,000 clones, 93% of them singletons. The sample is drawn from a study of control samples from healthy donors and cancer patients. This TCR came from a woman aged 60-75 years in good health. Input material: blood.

The CDR3 here is CASSLDSIVAFF. For the CDR3, the DNA is TGTGCCAGCAGCTTAGATTCGATCGTAGCTTTCTTT. The genes are TRBV7-9 and TRBJ1-1; D is unclear. The CDR3 has 12 residues. Deletions cut 1 base from V and 10 bases from J, with 10 bases between. Germline loops: CDR1 SEHNR, CDR2 FQNEAQ (reference sequence). Combining the CDR3 with reference TRBV7-9 and TRBJ1-1 gives the whole variable domain DTGVSQNPRHKITKRGQNVTFRCDPISEHNRLYWYRQTLGQGPEFLTYFQNEAQLEKSRLLSDRFSAERPKGSFSTLEIQRTEQGDSAMYLCASSLDSIVAFFGQGTRLTVV.